The clone carrying this TCR beta chain was counted a few times. Per the original methods: Using reference gene primer amplification, nucleated cell counts were estimated. The method was immunoSEQ multiplex PCR; TCRdb's version includes in-frame clones alone and lacks a portion of them. That table supplies the V and J calls and clone size; D and trimming were determined from the DNA. This table has roughly 92,000 clones, over 75% appearing once. The source of the sample is a study of blood T cell repertoires in COVID-19. Study overall: There were acute and convalescent COVID-19 samples, and they came from the United States, Italy and Spain. T cells, B-cell-depleted T cells, or PBMCs supplied cDNA or gDNA.

The sample consisted of peripheral blood. The source is an elderly woman with acute or convalescent COVID-19.

The DNA of the CDR3 is TGTGCCAGCAGTGTCTATAGCGGGGGGCAAAATGAGCAGTTCTTC. This gives the protein CASSVYSGGQNEQFF. V gene TRBV2 combines with J gene TRBJ2-1; 10 bases are a match to TRBD2. The CDR3 consists of 15 residues. After removal of 4 bases from V and 7 bases from J, the junction contained 7 bases not matched to a gene. CDR1 SNHLY and CDR2 FYNNEI come from the germline V gene.